The 20 T cell receptor beta chains listed next were all sequenced from one sample in a study of blood T cell repertoires in COVID-19. Profiled with immunoSEQ multiplex PCR; TCRdb holds only in-frame clones, not every one. The sample has 300,000 or so clones, roughly 90% seen once; the top ten hold roughly 6.7%. Sequencing input: peripheral blood. The origin of the receptors is a man aged 18 to 29 who had recovered from COVID-19.

The chain recombines TRBV9 with TRBJ1-2; D unclear. V lost 0 bases to trimming and J lost 6 bases, with 3 bases between them. CDR3 length equals 11 residues. The germline V gene encodes CDR1 SGDLS and CDR2 YYNGEE. CDR3 DNA sequence: TGTGCCAGCAGCGTAGGGCATGGCTACACCTTC. It codes for CASSVGHGYTF.

The chain employs TRBV19 and TRBJ1-2; D may be TRBD1 (6 bases). Germline CDR1 reads LNHDA; CDR2 reads SQIVND (reference sequence). The ends were cut back, 6 bases at V and 3 bases at J, with 14 bases in the middle. CDR3 size: 14 residues. In DNA, the CDR3 is TGTGCCAGTAGGCGGGCGGGGGCGGACTATGGCTACACCTTC. Residues: CASRRAGADYGYTF.

This clone occurred a few times. The chain uses TRBV2 and TRBJ1-1; perhaps TRBD1 as D (6 bases). From germline, CDR1 is SNHLY and CDR2 FYNNEI. This CDR3 region has 15 residues. V was trimmed by 7 bases and J by 3 bases, leaving 18 bases between them. In DNA, the CDR3 is TGTGCCAGCACCCTAGGGTCAGGGGCCGACACTGAAGCTTTCTTT. This codes for CASTLGSGADTEAFF.

The V call is TRBV5-1, the J call TRBJ2-2; weak D call: TRBD2 (5 bases). The CDR3 totals 16 residues. CDR1 is SGHRS and CDR2 is YFSETQ in the germline V gene. Trimming left V 4 bases short and J 0 bases short, with 13 bases between. The CDR3 nucleotides are TGCGCCAGCAGCCCACTAGGTGGGCCGAACACCGGGGAGCTGTTTTTT. Residues: CASSPLGGPNTGELFF.

The chain has TRBV9 and TRBJ2-1, with TRBD2 identical over 7 bases. Per the germline V gene, CDR1 is SGDLS and CDR2 is YYNGEE. V trimming: 5 bases; J trimming: 3 bases; junction bases outside the gene matches: 11. This CDR3 is 16 amino acids long. The CDR3 loop reads CASSRGQGGVYNEQFF. The CDR3 coding sequence is TGTGCCAGCAGTAGAGGCCAGGGAGGGGTCTACAATGAGCAGTTCTTC. The whole variable domain, filled in from reference TRBV9 and TRBJ2-1, reads DSGVTQTPKHLITATGQRVTLRCSPRSGDLSVYWYQQSLDQGLQFLIQYYNGEERAKGNILERFSAQQFPDLHSELNLSSLELGDSALYFCASSRGQGGVYNEQFFGPGTRLTVL.

This clone was counted a few times. This chain joins TRBV4-1 and TRBJ2-1; perhaps TRBD2 as D (6 bases). V was shortened by 3 bases and J by 9 bases, with 12 bases between the two germline ends. Per germline, CDR1 MGHRA and CDR2 YSYEKL. This CDR3 comprises 13 residues. The CDR3 region is CASSHLQGLEQFF. The CDR3 DNA reads as TGCGCCAGCAGCCATCTGCAGGGACTTGAGCAGTTCTTC.

The chain has TRBV19 and TRBJ1-5; the D is unclear. Germline CDR1 LNHDA, CDR2 SQIVND (reference sequence). V dropped 3 bases and J dropped 7 bases, with 16 bases sitting between them. The CDR3 loop spans 15 amino acids. CDR3 nucleotide sequence: TGTGCCAGTAGTATTAATGGGGAGCTTCGCCAGCCCCAGCATTTT. This encodes CASSINGELRQPQHF.

The chain combines TRBV3-1 (or the pseudogene TRBV3-2) with TRBJ2-6, with unresolved D. CDR1 and CDR2 from the germline V gene are LGHDT and YNNKEL (reference sequence). Deletions cut 4 bases from V and 2 bases from J, with 3 bases between. The CDR3 sequence is 13 residues long. The CDR3 here is CASSPAGANVLTF. DNA for the CDR3: TGTGCCAGCAGCCCAGCTGGGGCCAACGTCCTGACTTTC.

The V gene is TRBV5-1, the J gene TRBJ1-4, with D possibly TRBD1 on 6 matching bases. The CDR3 consists of 15 residues. Trimming shortened V by 2 bases and J by 4 bases, and 12 bases separated the two germline ends. Looked up from germline, CDR1 is SGHRS and CDR2 is YFSETQ. CDR3 loop: CASSFLDSVNEKLFF. For the CDR3, the DNA is TGCGCCAGCAGCTTCCTGGACAGTGTTAATGAAAAACTGTTTTTT. The full variable domain, completed using reference TRBV5-1 and TRBJ1-4, is KAGVTQTPRYLIKTRGQQVTLSCSPISGHRSVSWYQQTPGQGLQFLFEYFSETQRNKGNFPGRFSGRQFSNSRSEMNVSTLELGDSALYLCASSFLDSVNEKLFFGSGTQLSVL.

V and J are TRBV5-1 and TRBJ2-5; a weak D match, TRBD2 (7 bases). The CDR3 runs 16 residues. The germline V gene has CDR1 SGHRS and CDR2 YFSETQ. V dropped 0 bases and J dropped 5 bases, with 17 bases sitting between them. CDR3 nucleotides: TGCGCCAGCAGCTTGGAGGGGGGGACCGATTTGGAGACCCAGTACTTC. It yields the protein CASSLEGGTDLETQYF.

This chain connects TRBV11-2 to TRBJ2-1; 12 positions match TRBD2. Germline assignment: CDR1 SGHAT and CDR2 FQNNGV. The CDR3 has 15 residues. Losses at the gene ends were 1 base for V and 10 bases for J; bases not matched to a gene: 5. CDR3 coding DNA: TGTGCCAGCAGCTTAGGCCTAGCGGGGGGGCGGGAGCAGTTCTTC. Protein product: CASSLGLAGGREQFF.

V and J are TRBV6-5 and TRBJ1-2; 9 bases fit TRBD1. The junction had 10 bases not matched to a gene; V was cut back by 4 bases and J by 4 bases. Germline V gene data show CDR1 as MNHEY and CDR2 as SVGAGI. This CDR3 contains 16 residues. For the CDR3, the DNA is TGTGCCAGCAGTTCCGGGGGGACAGGGCTGAGCTATGGCTACACCTTC. Translation gives CASSSGGTGLSYGYTF.

The rearrangement uses TRBV3-1 (or the pseudogene TRBV3-2) and TRBJ1-2; 7 nucleotides line up with TRBD1. In germline, CDR1 is LGHDT, CDR2 YNNKEL (reference sequence). V lost 3 bases and J lost 7; bases outside the gene matches: 8. This CDR3 has 14 residues. CDR3 sequence reads: CASSHLGQPTGYTF. CDR3 in DNA: TGTGCCAGCAGCCACCTGGGACAGCCGACTGGCTACACCTTC.

CDR3 loop: CASKGASSGNTIYF. CDR3 in DNA: TGTGCCAGTAAAGGAGCGAGCTCTGGAAACACCATATATTTT. The rearrangement joins TRBV19 to TRBJ1-3; D ambiguous. The germline V gene encodes CDR1 LNHDA and CDR2 SQIVND (reference sequence). Trimming took 7 bases from V and 0 from J, leaving 10 bases between them. There are 14 residues in the CDR3.

In DNA, the CDR3 is TGTGCCAGCCGAATGGGACAGGGTGAATTCAATGAGCAGTTCTTC. Amino acids: CASRMGQGEFNEQFF. The chain recombines TRBV19 with TRBJ2-1; TRBD1 agrees at 9 bases. V shed 9 bases, J shed 6 bases, and the junction held 12 bases outside the gene matches. The CDR3 runs 15 residues. Germline CDR1 LNHDA, CDR2 SQIVND (reference sequence).

The CDR3 bases are TGTGCCAGCAGCGTAGATACAGGGGACTATGGCTACACCTTC. Amino acids: CASSVDTGDYGYTF. The V call is TRBV9, the J call TRBJ1-2, with 7 bases matching TRBD1. The CDR3 runs to 14 residues. Germline V gene data show CDR1 as SGDLS and CDR2 as YYNGEE. The V segment lost 0 bases and the J segment 3 bases; nucleotides outside the gene matches: 2.

The chain's CDR3 is CASSVETVLGDEQFF. DNA for the CDR3: TGTGCCAGCAGCGTGGAGACAGTCCTAGGGGATGAGCAGTTCTTC. The rearrangement links TRBV9 to TRBJ2-1; a weak D match, TRBD1 (5 bases). The CDR3 has 15 amino acids. CDR1 SGDLS and CDR2 YYNGEE come from the germline V gene. V shed 2 bases and J shed 8 bases, with 17 bases lying between them.

This clone came up a few times. The CDR3 region is CASSQNSGTNYGYTF. The CDR3 DNA follows: TGCGCCAGCAGCCAAAATTCCGGGACAAACTATGGCTACACCTTC. The V call is TRBV4-1, the J call TRBJ1-2; D might be TRBD1 (6 bases). This CDR3 has 15 amino acids. V lost 2 bases and J lost 2, with 12 bases in between. Germline lookup yields CDR1 MGHRA and CDR2 YSYEKL.

Worth noting for this clone: This sample includes further DNA sequences coding for the same CDR3. V gene TRBV6-1 combines with J gene TRBJ2-7, with D possibly matching TRBD2 (6 bases). V was trimmed by 1 base and J by 4 bases, leaving 11 bases between them. The CDR3 covers 14 residues. Looked up from germline, CDR1 is MNHNS and CDR2 is SASEGT. The CDR3 region is CASSEGWGRYEQYF. The CDR3 bases are TGTGCCAGCAGTGAAGGGTGGGGGAGGTACGAGCAGTACTTC.

The J gene is TRBJ1-3, the V gene TRBV25-1, with D hard to call. Trimming removed 3 bases from V and 0 bases from J, with 12 bases in between. The CDR3 has 16 amino acids. Germline CDR1 MGHDK, CDR2 SYGVNS. The CDR3 reads CASSDPGSVSGNTIYF. DNA for the CDR3: TGTGCCAGCAGTGACCCGGGAAGCGTCTCTGGAAACACCATATATTTT.